This T cell receptor beta chain comes out of a study of T cells expressing NK-cell markers (dated by TCRdb to between 2020 and 2021). Some background on the complete study: Three sorted T-cell subsets (CD3+CD56+NKG2C+, CD3+CD56+NKG2C- and CD3+CD56-NKG2C+) from fewer than 10 donors had their TCR beta-chain repertoires profiled. The study sequenced eight donors, all healthy volunteers chosen at random: three men and five women. Sequencing of the libraries produced 2 x 150 bp reads on Illumina HiSeq 2000/2500, MiSeq or NextSeq. Seven of the eight sequenced donors were HCMV-seropositive and one was HCMV-seronegative. The paper as a whole reports these results and caveats: Whether the expanded NKG2C-expressing T cell clones were specific for HCMV antigens remained unclear. In six donors, the dominant CD3+CD56+NKG2C+ clonotypes ranked among the top 10 CD8+ clonotypes, making up roughly 1.0-7.5% of CD8+ T cells. Those dominant clonotypes were again the most abundant among CD3+CD56-NKG2C+ cells in a handful of donors, at about 25-60.1%.

In the case of this clonotype: No antigen is known for it.

The CDR3 contains 11 residues, cysteine and phenylalanine counted. The coding DNA is unavailable. The germline V gene sets CDR1 to SGHRS and CDR2 to YFSETQ. To determine HCMV serostatus, a commercial ELISA kit was used to detect HCMV-specific IgG in serum. Ficoll density gradient centrifugation was used to isolate peripheral blood mononuclear cells from blood. The reads were generated on an Illumina HiSeq 2000. 5'RACE template switching, by which a universal primer site and unique molecular identifiers were added, was used to make TCR beta cDNA libraries. cDNA synthesis was primed from the TCR beta constant segment and was followed by two successive PCR amplification steps. As for the original processing: Reads were demultiplexed and grouped by UMI with MIGEC, and clonotypes were assembled and quantified with MiTCR. To exclude erroneous sequences, any TCR cDNA sequence not supported by at least two reads was discarded. The tcR package was used for downstream repertoire analysis, and clonotypes were matched across fractions by CDR3 nucleotide sequence plus V segment. VDJmatch was used to annotate antigen specificity against VDJdb, with one amino acid substitution in CDR3 allowed. Through TCRdb reprocessing, the reads give one entry per CDR3 protein sequence; DNA is omitted. The V and J calls here are based on TCRdb, not the publication. The table for this sample records 550,000 to 600,000 distinct CDR3 sequences. The top ten hold under 4.5% of the sample.

The specimen sequenced was blood T cells: a sorted CD56 or NKG2C T cell subset, CD4+ or CD8+ T cells, or bulk PBMC T cells (not recorded which). Recombination linked TRBV5-1 to TRBJ2-7. The sequence derives from a man between 18 and 29 years old in good health. Donor details come from another sample of the same person, matched by shared clones. Here the CDR3 is given as CASRGNYEQYF.